Listed below are T cell receptor beta chains from one sample, sequenced in a study of cytomegalovirus exposure and HLA in healthy donors. Sequencing used immunoSEQ multiplex PCR; TCRdb keeps in-frame clones, though not all of them. Altogether 99,000 or so clones are present, roughly 78% being singletons, with the ten largest covering roughly 1.8%. The sequencing sample was made of PBMCs. Every receptor here comes from a woman aged 40 to 50 in good health and CMV-seronegative. The CDR3 runs from the conserved cysteine through the conserved F or W. D genes are given only for firm matches. Clone size is stated in some rows and not others, as once, few, many or a class when expanded.

- | - | TRBJ2-1 | TRBV7-9 | CASSLDETYNEQFF | TGTGCCAGCAGCTTAGACGAGACATACAATGAGCAGTTCTTC
- | - | TRBJ1-5 | TRBV27 | CASSLSSRVGSNQPQHF | TGTGCCAGCAGTTTATCGAGTCGGGTGGGTAGCAATCAGCCCCAGCATTTT
TRBD2 | few | TRBJ2-1 | TRBV19 | CASSIGLAGDEQFF | TGTGCCAGTAGTATAGGACTAGCGGGAGATGAGCAGTTCTTC
- | - | TRBJ2-7 | TRBV6-5 | CASSWLPGQTYEQYF | TGTGCCAGCAGTTGGCTGCCTGGGCAGACCTACGAGCAGTACTTC
- | - | TRBJ2-7 | TRBV13 | CASSLGAPSYEQYF | TGTGCCAGCAGCTTAGGCGCGCCCTCCTACGAGCAGTACTTC
TRBD1 | few | TRBJ2-1 | TRBV10-3 | CAISTTTGAVYNEQFF | TGTGCCATCAGCACAACGACAGGGGCGGTTTACAATGAGCAGTTCTTC
- | - | TRBJ1-2 | TRBV4-1 | CASSQDSRQIGYGYTF | TGCGCCAGCAGCCAAGATTCGAGACAAATTGGCTATGGCTACACCTTC
TRBD2 | - | TRBJ2-3 | TRBV28 | CASSLTSGILTDTQYF | TGTGCCAGCAGTTTGACTAGCGGGATACTCACAGATACGCAGTATTTT
TRBD2 | - | TRBJ2-3 | TRBV9 | CASSVGDSLSGGSTDTQYF | TGTGCCAGCAGCGTGGGGGATTCGCTAAGCGGGGGAAGCACAGATACGCAGTATTTT
- | - | TRBJ2-1 | TRBV9 | CASSVSPVEQFF | TGTGCCAGCAGCGTAAGCCCGGTTGAGCAGTTCTTC
- | once | TRBJ2-2 | TRBV5-5 | CASNPLVLGEHGELFF | TGTGCCAGCAACCCCCTGGTTTTAGGGGAACACGGGGAGCTGTTTTTT
- | - | TRBJ2-7 | TRBV4-1 | CASSQEGGPFYEQYF | TGCGCCAGCAGCCAAGAGGGAGGCCCCTTCTACGAGCAGTACTTC
- | - | TRBJ1-2 | TRBV4-2 | CASSQAITANYGYTF | TGTGCCAGCAGCCAAGCGATTACAGCTAACTATGGCTACACCTTC
- | - | TRBJ1-1 | TRBV28 | CASSLLPGHEAFF | TGTGCCAGCAGTCTTCTGCCGGGACACGAAGCTTTCTTT
- | once | TRBJ2-7 | TRBV27 | CASSSTALTYEQYF | TGTGCCAGCAGTTCAACAGCTTTAACCTACGAGCAGTACTTC
- | - | TRBJ1-1 | TRBV7-7 | CASSSTPKTEAFF | TGTGCTAGCAGCTCCACACCAAAGACTGAAGCTTTCTTT
TRBD2 | - | TRBJ2-7 | TRBV7-9 | CASSLRAGVHEQYF | TGTGCCAGCAGCTTACGAGCGGGAGTCCACGAGCAGTACTTC
TRBD1 | - | TRBJ1-1 | TRBV9 | CASSVTGGALANTEAFF | TGTGCCAGCAGCGTGACAGGGGGCGCATTAGCGAACACTGAAGCTTTCTTT
TRBD1 | - | TRBJ2-3 | TRBV7-2 | CASSFGDSPTDTQYF | TGTGCCAGCAGCTTTGGGGACAGTCCCACAGATACGCAGTATTTT
TRBD1 | few | TRBJ2-2 | TRBV9 | CASSVGQGGGELFF | TGTGCCAGCAGCGTAGGACAGGGCGGCGGGGAGCTGTTTTTT
- | - | TRBJ2-1 | TRBV12-2 | CASRLGGEQFF | TGTGCAAGTCGGCTGGGGGGTGAGCAGTTCTTC
- | - | TRBJ2-5 | TRBV7-2 | CASTIGAEETQYF | TGTGCCAGCACGATCGGTGCGGAAGAGACCCAGTACTTC
TRBD1 | - | TRBJ2-5 | TRBV9 | CASSALEGATETQYF | TGTGCCAGCAGCGCGCTTGAGGGGGCTACGGAGACCCAGTACTTC
TRBD1 | - | TRBJ1-4 | TRBV4-3 | CASSQNPGQGNEKLFF | TGCGCCAGCAGCCAAAATCCGGGACAGGGTAATGAAAAACTGTTTTTT
TRBD1 | - | TRBJ1-1 | TRBV5-1 | CASSLEGQVGTEAFF | TGCGCCAGCAGCTTGGAGGGACAGGTAGGCACTGAAGCTTTCTTT
- | - | TRBJ2-4 | TRBV11-2 | CASSPRAGSPAPAKNIQYF | TGTGCCAGCAGCCCAAGGGCAGGGTCACCAGCCCCAGCCAAAAACATTCAGTACTTC
- | few | TRBJ2-3 | TRBV11-3 | CASRGIDTDTQYF | TGTGCCAGCCGCGGGATAGACACAGATACGCAGTATTTT
- | - | TRBJ1-4 | TRBV29-1 | CSVEEGGAGEKLFF | TGCAGCGTTGAAGAGGGGGGGGCCGGTGAAAAACTGTTTTTT
- | once | TRBJ1-6 | TRBV7-8 | CASSFPGRSPLHF | TGTGCCAGCAGCTTTCCCGGGAGGTCACCCCTCCACTTT
- | few | TRBJ1-1 | TRBV27 | CASSLGGSGPEAFF | TGTGCCAGCAGTTTAGGGGGGAGTGGGCCTGAAGCTTTCTTT
- | - | TRBJ1-1 | TRBV5-1 | CASSSRNTEAFF | TGCGCCAGCAGCTCTAGGAATACTGAAGCTTTCTTT
- | - | TRBJ2-7 | TRBV11-2 | CASSRRSYEQYF | TGTGCCAGCAGCCGGAGGTCCTACGAGCAGTACTTC
TRBD1 | once | TRBJ2-7 | TRBV28 | CASSPSDRGEQYF | TGTGCCAGCAGCCCCTCTGACAGGGGCGAGCAGTACTTC
TRBD1 | - | TRBJ1-3 | TRBV4-1 | CASSHLDRDSGNTIYF | TGCGCCAGCAGCCACCTTGACAGGGACTCTGGAAACACCATATATTTT
TRBD1 | - | TRBJ1-3 | TRBV6-1 | CASNPQGTSGNTIYF | TGTGCCAGCAACCCACAGGGGACCTCTGGAAACACCATATATTTT
- | - | TRBJ1-6 | TRBV5-4 | CASSLGGGGSSPLHF | TGTGCCAGCAGCTTGGGTGGCGGGGGGAGTTCACCCCTCCACTTT
- | - | TRBJ1-5 | TRBV4-1 | CASSQEGTGNQPQHF | TGCGCCAGCAGCCAAGAAGGAACGGGAAATCAGCCCCAGCATTTT
- | - | TRBJ1-5 | TRBV28 | CASSLGPYSNQPQHF | TGTGCCAGCAGTTTGGGCCCTTATAGCAATCAGCCCCAGCATTTT
TRBD1 | - | TRBJ2-1 | TRBV19 | CASSMGQGRHEQFF | TGTGCCAGTAGTATGGGACAGGGCCGCCATGAGCAGTTCTTC
- | once | TRBJ1-5 | TRBV28 | CASSFRQGIYSNQPQHF | TGTGCCAGCAGTTTTCGGCAGGGGATTTATAGCAATCAGCCCCAGCATTTT
TRBD1 | - | TRBJ1-2 | TRBV7-2 | CASSLRHGTVEGYTF | TGTGCCAGCAGCTTACGCCACGGGACAGTCGAAGGCTACACCTTC
- | - | TRBJ2-3 | TRBV7-9 | CASKTSTDTQYF | TGTGCCAGCAAAACTTCTACAGATACGCAGTATTTT
- | - | TRBJ1-1 | TRBV2 | CAIPGGGRGGTEAFF | TGTGCCATCCCCGGGGGGGGGAGAGGGGGAACTGAAGCTTTCTTT
- | once | TRBJ2-1 | TRBV11-2 | CASSLVGAASVNNEQFF | TGTGCCAGCAGCTTAGTAGGGGCCGCCTCGGTGAACAATGAGCAGTTCTTC
TRBD1 | few | TRBJ1-1 | TRBV5-5 | CASSPTGTGLGEAFF | TGTGCCAGCAGCCCGACCGGGACAGGGTTGGGTGAAGCTTTCTTT
- | - | TRBJ1-2 | TRBV7-3 | CASSLGREHGYTF | TGTGCCAGCAGCTTAGGCAGGGAACATGGCTACACCTTC
- | - | TRBJ2-1 | TRBV7-8 | CASSLDYNYYNEQFF | TGTGCCAGCAGCCTAGACTACAACTACTACAATGAGCAGTTCTTC
TRBD1 | few | TRBJ2-7 | TRBV7-9 | CASQTLRTGVYEQYF | TGTGCCAGCCAAACCTTACGGACAGGGGTCTACGAGCAGTACTTC
TRBD1 | few | TRBJ2-7 | TRBV5-1 | CASSLRTGGEQYF | TGCGCCAGCAGCTTACGGACAGGGGGCGAGCAGTACTTC
- | - | TRBJ2-4 | TRBV30 | CAWSQGRSENIQYF | TGTGCCTGGAGCCAAGGGAGGTCAGAAAACATTCAGTACTTC
- | - | TRBJ1-1 | TRBV6-6 | CASSYTDTGFGAFF | TGTGCCAGCAGTTACACCGACACAGGGTTTGGTGCTTTCTTT
- | - | TRBJ1-6 | TRBV2 | CASSVSNSPLHF | TGTGCCAGCAGTGTATCTAATTCACCCCTCCACTTT
TRBD1 | - | TRBJ1-2 | TRBV7-2 | CASSPSLGQGYGYTF | TGTGCCAGCAGCCCCAGCCTGGGACAGGGCTATGGCTACACCTTC
- | - | TRBJ2-5 | TRBV19 | CASSIGFQPGYQETQYF | TGTGCCAGTAGTATAGGATTTCAGCCGGGATATCAAGAGACCCAGTACTTC
- | once | TRBJ1-1 | TRBV19 | CASSGHPNTEAFF | TGTGCCAGTTCAGGACACCCGAACACTGAAGCTTTCTTT
- | - | TRBJ2-2 | TRBV7-8 | CASSLKYWSDPYTIGELFF | TGTGCCAGCAGCTTAAAGTACTGGAGCGACCCTTACACTATCGGGGAGCTGTTTTTT
- | - | TRBJ2-7 | TRBV30 | CAWSRRTTYEQYF | TGTGCCTGGAGTCGGAGGACGACCTACGAGCAGTACTTC
- | - | TRBJ1-1 | TRBV5-5 | CASSLVDTEAFF | TGTGCCAGCAGCTTGGTAGACACTGAAGCTTTCTTT
- | - | TRBJ2-7 | TRBV7-8 | CASSLRENSYEQYF | TGTGCCAGCAGCTTACGGGAAAACTCCTACGAGCAGTACTTC
TRBD1 | - | TRBJ2-1 | TRBV14 | CASSQDPGTVTYNEQFF | TGTGCCAGCAGCCAAGATCCGGGGACAGTCACCTACAATGAGCAGTTCTTC